This T cell receptor beta chain is from a study of shared T cell receptors in the human thymus. Sequencing was performed with immunoSEQ multiplex PCR; in TCRdb, only in-frame clones are kept and a portion is missing. The table shows hundreds of thousands of clones, with roughly 85% occurring only once. This sample was shared with a second study, whose subject was human thymus T cells. From that report: In unrelated individuals, thymic repertoires overlapped highly, according to related research.

The specimen sequenced was thymocytes. This receptor was taken from a girl less than two years old with a congenital heart defect.

The CDR3 DNA is TGTGCCAGCAGTTACAGGGCTTTGGCCTATAATTCACCCCTCCACTTT. Protein product: CASSYRALAYNSPLHF. The chain recombines TRBV27 with TRBJ1-6; D is possibly TRBD1 (6 bases). With 4 bases removed from V and 2 bases from J, the gap between germline ends came to 12 bases. The CDR3 is 16 amino acids. Germline values: CDR1 MNHEY, CDR2 SMNVEV (reference sequence).